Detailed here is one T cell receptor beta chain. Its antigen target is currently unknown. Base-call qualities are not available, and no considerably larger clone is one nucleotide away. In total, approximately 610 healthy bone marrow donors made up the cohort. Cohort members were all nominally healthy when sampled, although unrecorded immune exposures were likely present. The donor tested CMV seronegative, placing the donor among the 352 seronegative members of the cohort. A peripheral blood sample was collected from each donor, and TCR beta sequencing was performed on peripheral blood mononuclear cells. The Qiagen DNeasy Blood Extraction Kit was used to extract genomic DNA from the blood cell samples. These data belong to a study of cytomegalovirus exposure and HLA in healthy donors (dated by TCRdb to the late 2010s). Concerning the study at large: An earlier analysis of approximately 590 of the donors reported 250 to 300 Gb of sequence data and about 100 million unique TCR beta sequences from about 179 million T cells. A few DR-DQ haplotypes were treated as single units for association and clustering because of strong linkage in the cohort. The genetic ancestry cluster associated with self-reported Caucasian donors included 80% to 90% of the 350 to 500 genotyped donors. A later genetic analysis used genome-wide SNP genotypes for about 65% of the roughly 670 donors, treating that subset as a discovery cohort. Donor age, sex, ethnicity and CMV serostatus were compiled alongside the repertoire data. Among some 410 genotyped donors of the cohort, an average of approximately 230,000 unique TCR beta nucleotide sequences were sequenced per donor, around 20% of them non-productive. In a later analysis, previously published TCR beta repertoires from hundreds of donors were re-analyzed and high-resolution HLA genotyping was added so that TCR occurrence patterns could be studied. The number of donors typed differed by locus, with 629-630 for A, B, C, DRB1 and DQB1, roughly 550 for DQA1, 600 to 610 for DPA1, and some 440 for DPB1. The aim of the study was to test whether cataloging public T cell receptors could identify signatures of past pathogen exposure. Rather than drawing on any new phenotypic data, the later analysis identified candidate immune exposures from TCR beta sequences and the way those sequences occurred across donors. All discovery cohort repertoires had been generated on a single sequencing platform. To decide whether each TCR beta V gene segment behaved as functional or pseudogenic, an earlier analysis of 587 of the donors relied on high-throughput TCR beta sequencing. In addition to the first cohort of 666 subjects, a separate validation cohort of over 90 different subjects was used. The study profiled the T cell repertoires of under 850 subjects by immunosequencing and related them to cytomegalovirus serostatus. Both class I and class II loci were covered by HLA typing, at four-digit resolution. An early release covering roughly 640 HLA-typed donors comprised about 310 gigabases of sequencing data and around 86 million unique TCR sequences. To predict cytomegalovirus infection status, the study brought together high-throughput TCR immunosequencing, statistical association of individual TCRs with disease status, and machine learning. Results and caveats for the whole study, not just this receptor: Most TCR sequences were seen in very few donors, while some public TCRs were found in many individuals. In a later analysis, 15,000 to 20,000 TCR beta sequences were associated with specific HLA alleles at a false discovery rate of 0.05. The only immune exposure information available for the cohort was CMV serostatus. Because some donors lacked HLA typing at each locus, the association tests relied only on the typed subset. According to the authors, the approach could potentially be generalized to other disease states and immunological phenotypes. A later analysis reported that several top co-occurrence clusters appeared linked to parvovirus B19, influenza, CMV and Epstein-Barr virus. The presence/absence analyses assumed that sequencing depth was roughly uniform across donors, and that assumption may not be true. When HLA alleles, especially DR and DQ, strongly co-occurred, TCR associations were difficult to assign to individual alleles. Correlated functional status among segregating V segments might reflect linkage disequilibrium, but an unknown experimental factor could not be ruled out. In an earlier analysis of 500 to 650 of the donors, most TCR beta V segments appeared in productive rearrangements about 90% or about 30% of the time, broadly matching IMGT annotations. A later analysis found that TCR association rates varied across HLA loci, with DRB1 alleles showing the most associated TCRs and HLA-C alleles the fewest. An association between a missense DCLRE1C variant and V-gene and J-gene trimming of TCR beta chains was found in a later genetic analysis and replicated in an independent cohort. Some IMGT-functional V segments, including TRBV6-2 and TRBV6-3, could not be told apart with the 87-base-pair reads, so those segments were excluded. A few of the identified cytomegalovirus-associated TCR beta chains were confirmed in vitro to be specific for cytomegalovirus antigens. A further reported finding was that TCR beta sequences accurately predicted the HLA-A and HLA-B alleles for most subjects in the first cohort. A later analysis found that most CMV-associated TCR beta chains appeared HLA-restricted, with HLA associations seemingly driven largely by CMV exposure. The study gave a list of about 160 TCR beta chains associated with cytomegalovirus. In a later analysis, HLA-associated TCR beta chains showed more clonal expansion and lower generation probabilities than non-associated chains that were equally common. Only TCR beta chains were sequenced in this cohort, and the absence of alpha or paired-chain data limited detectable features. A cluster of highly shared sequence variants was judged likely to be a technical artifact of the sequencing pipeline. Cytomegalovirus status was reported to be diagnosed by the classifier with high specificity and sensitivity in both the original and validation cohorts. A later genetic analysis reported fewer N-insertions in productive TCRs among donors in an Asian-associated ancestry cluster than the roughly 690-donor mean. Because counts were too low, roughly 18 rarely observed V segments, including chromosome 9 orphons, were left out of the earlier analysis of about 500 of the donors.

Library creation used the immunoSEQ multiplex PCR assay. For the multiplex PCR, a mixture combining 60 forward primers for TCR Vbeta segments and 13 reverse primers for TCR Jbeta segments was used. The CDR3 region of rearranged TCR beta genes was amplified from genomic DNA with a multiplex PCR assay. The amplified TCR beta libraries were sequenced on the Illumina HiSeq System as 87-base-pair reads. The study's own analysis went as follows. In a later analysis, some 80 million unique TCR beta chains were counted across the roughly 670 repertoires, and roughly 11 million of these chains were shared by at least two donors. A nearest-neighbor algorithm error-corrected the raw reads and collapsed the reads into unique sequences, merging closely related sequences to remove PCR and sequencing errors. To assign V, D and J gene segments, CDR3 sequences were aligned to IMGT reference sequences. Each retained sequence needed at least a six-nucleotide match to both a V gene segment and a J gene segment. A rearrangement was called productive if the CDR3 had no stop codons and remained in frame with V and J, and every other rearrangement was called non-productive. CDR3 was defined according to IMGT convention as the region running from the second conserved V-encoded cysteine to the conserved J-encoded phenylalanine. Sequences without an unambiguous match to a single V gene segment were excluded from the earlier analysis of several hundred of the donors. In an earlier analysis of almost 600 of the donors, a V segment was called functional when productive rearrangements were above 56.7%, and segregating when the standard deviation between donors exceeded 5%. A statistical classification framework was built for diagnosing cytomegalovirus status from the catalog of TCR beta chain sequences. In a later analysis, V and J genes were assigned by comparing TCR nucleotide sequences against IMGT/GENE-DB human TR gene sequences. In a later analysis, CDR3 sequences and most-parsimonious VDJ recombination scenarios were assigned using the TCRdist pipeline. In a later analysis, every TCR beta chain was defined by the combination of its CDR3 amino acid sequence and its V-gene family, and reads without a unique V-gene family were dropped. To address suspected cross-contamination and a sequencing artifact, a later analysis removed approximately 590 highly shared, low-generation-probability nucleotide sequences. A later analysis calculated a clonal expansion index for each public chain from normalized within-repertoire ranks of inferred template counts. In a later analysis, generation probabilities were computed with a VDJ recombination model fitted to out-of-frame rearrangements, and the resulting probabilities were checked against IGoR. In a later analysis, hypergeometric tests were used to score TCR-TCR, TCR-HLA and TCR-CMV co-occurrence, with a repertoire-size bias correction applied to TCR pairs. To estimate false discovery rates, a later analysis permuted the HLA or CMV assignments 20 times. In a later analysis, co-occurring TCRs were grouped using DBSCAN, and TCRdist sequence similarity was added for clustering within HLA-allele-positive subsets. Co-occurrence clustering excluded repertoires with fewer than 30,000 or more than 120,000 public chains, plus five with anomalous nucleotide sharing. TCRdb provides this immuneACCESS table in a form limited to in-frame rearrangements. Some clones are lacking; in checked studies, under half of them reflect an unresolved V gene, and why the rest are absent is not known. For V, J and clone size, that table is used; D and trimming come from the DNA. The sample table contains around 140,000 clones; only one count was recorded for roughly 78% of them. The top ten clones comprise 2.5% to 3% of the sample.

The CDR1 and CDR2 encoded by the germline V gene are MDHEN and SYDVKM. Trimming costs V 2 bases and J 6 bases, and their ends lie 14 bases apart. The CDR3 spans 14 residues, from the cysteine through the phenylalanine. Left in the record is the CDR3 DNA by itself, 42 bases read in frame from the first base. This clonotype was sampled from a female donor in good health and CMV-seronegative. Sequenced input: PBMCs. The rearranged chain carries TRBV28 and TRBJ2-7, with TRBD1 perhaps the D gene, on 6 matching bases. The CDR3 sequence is CASSLHRGGSEQYF. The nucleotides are TGTGCCAGCAGTTTACACCGAGGGGGAAGCGAGCAGTACTTC.